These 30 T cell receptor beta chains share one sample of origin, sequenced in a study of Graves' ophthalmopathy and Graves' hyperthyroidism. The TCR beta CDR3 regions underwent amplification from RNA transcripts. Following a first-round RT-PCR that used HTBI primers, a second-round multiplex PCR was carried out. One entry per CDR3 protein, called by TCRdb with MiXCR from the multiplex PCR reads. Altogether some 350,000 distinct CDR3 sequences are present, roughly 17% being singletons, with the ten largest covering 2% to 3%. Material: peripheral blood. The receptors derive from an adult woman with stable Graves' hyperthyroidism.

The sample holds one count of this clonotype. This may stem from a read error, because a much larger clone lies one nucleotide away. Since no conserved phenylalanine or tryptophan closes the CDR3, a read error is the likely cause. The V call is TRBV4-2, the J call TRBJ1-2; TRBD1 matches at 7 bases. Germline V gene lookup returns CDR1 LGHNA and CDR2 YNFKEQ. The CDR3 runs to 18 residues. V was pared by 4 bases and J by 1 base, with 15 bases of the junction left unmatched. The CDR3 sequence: CASSRRRTGTESNYGYTV. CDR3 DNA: TGTGCCAGCAGCCGAAGACGGACCGGGACAGAGAGTAACTATGGCTACACCGTC.

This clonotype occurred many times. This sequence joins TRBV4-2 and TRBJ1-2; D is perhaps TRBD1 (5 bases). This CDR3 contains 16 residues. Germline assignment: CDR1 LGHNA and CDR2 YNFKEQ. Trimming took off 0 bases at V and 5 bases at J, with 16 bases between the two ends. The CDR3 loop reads CASSQDRGGFTYGYTF. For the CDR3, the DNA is TGTGCCAGCAGCCAAGATCGGGGGGGTTTTACTTATGGCTACACCTTC.

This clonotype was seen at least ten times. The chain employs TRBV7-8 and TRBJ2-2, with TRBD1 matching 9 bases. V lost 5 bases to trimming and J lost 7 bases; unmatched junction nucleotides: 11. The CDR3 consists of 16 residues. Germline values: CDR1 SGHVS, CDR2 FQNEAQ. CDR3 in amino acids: CASSPLTTGGGGELFF. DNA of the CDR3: TGTGCCAGCAGCCCACTCACGACAGGGGGGGGCGGGGAGCTGTTTTTT.

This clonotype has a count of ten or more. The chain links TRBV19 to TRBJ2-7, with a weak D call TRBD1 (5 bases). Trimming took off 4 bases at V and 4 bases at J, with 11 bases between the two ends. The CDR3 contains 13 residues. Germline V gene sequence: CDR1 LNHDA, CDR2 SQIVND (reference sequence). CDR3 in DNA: TGTGCCAGTAGTACAATCCAGGGTTACGAGCAGTACTTC. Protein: CASSTIQGYEQYF.

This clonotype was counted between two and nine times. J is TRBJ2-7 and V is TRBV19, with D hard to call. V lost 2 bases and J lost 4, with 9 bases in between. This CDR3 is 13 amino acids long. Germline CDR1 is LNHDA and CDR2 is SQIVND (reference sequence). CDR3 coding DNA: TGTGCCAGTAGTATAAGTCTGGGATACGAGCAGTACTTC. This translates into CASSISLGYEQYF.

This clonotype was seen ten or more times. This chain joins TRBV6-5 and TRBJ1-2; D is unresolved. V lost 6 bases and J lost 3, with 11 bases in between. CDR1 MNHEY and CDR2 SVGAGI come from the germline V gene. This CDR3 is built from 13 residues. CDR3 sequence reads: CASSRDGDYGYTF. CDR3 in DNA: TGTGCCAGCAGCCGAGACGGGGACTATGGCTACACCTTC.

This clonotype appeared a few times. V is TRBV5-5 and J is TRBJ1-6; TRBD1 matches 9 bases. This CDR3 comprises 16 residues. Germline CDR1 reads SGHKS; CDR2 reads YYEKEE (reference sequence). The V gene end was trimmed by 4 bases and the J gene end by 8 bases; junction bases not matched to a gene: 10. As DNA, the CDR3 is TGTGCCAGCAGCCCATCCCGGGACAGGGTCTATTCACCCCTCCACTTT. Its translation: CASSPSRDRVYSPLHF.

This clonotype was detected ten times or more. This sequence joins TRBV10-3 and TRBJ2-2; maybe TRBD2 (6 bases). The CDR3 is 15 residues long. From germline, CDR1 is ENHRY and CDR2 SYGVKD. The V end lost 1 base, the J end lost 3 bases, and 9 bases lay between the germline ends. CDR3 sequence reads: CAISEWRADTGELFF. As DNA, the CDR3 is TGTGCCATCAGTGAGTGGAGGGCGGACACCGGGGAGCTGTTTTTT.

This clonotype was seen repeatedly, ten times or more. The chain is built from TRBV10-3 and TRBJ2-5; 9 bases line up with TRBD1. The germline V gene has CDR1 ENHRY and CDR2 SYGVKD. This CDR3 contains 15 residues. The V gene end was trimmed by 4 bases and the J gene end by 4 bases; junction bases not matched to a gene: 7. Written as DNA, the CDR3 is TGTGCCATCAGTGCGCCGGGACAGGGAGGAGAGACCCAGTACTTC. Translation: CAISAPGQGGETQYF.

CDR3 in DNA: TGTGCCAGCAGCTCGCCGACCGGGAGCAAGACCGGGGAGCTGTTTTTT. Translating gives CASSSPTGSKTGELFF. The chain links TRBV7-8 to TRBJ2-2, with D perhaps TRBD2 (6 bases). The ends were cut back, 4 bases at V and 5 bases at J, with 17 bases in the middle. Germline V gene sequence: CDR1 SGHVS, CDR2 FQNEAQ. CDR3 length: 16 amino acids.

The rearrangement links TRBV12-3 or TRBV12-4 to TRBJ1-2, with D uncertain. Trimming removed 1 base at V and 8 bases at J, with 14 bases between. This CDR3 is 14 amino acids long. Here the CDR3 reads CASSLGSQSAGYTF. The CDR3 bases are TGTGCCAGCAGTTTAGGGTCCCAATCCGCCGGCTACACCTTC.

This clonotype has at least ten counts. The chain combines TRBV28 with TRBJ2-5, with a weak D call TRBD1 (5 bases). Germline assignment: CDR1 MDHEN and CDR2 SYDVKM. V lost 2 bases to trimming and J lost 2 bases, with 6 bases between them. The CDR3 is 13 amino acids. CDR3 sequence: CASSLRQQETQYF. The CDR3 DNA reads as TGTGCCAGCAGTTTACGACAGCAAGAGACCCAGTACTTC.

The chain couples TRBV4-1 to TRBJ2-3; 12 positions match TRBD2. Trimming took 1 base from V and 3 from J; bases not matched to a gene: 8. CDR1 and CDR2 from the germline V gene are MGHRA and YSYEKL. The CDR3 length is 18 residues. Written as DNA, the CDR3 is TGCGCCAGCAGCCAAGGCCTAGGACTAGCGGGAAGTACAGATACGCAGTATTTT. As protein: CASSQGLGLAGSTDTQYF.

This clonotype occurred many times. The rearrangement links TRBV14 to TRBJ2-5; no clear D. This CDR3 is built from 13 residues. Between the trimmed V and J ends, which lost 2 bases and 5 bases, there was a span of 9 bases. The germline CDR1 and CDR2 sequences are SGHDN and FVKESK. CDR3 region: CASSQTRLETQYF. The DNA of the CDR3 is TGTGCCAGCAGCCAAACAAGATTGGAGACCCAGTACTTC.

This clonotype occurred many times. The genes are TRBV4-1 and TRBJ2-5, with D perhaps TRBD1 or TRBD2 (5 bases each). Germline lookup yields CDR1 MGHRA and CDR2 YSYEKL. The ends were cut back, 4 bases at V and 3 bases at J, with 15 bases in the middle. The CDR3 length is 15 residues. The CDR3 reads CASSLGTDGKETQYF. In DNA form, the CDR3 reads TGCGCCAGCAGCCTTGGGACGGACGGGAAAGAGACCCAGTACTTC.

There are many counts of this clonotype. The DNA for the CDR3 is TGTGCCAGCAGCTTGGTGGTCGAGGGGCCAGAGACCCAGTACTTC. Translated, it gives CASSLVVEGPETQYF. The chain employs TRBV7-9 and TRBJ2-5; D possibly matches TRBD1 or TRBD2 (5 bases each). The CDR3 length is 15 residues. Germline-derived CDR1 and CDR2 are SEHNR and FQNEAQ (reference sequence). Trimming left V 3 bases short and J 4 bases short, with 15 bases between.

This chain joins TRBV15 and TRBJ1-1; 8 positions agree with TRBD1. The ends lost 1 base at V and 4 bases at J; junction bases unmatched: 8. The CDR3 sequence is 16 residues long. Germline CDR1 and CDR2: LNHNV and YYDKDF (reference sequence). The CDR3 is CATSRGPGTGGTEAFF. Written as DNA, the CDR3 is TGTGCCACCAGCAGAGGCCCCGGGACAGGAGGCACTGAAGCTTTCTTT.

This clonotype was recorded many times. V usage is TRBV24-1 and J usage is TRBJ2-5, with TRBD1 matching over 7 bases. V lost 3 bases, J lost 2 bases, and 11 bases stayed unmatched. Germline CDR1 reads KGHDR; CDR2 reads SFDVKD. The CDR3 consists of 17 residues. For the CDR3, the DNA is TGTGCCACCAGTGATCCCTCCCTCGACAGGGAGCAAGAGACCCAGTACTTC. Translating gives CATSDPSLDREQETQYF.

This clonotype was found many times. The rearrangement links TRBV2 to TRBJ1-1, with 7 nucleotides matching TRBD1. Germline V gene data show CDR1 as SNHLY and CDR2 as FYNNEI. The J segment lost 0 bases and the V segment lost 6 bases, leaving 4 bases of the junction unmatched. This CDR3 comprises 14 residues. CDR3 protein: CASRPQGLNTEAFF. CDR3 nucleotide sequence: TGTGCCAGCAGACCACAGGGGTTGAACACTGAAGCTTTCTTT.

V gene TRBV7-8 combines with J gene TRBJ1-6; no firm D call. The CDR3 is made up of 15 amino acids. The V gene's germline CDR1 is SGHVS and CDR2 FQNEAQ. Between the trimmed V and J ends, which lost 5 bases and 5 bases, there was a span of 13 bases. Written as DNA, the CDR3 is TGTGCCAGCAGCCAACATGAGGCAAATAATTCACCCCTCCACTTT. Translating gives CASSQHEANNSPLHF.

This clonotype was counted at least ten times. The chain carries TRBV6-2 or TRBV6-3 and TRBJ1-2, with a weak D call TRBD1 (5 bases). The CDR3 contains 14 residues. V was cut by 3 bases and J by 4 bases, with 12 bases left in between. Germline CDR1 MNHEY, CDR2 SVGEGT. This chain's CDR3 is CASSYRAGTYGYTF. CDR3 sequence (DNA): TGTGCCAGCAGTTATCGTGCAGGGACCTATGGCTACACCTTC.

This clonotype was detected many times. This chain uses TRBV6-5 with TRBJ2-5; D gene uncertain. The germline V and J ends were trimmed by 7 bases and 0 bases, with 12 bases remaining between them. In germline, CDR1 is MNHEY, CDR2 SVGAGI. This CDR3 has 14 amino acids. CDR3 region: CASKAALYQETQYF. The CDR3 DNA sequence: TGTGCCAGCAAGGCAGCACTGTACCAAGAGACCCAGTACTTC.

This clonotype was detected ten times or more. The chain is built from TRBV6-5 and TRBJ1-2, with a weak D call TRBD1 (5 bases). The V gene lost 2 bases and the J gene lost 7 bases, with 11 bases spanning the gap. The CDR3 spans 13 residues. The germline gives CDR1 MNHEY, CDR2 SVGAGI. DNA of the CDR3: TGTGCCAGCAGTTACGGGCAGGGCGGTGGCTACACCTTC. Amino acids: CASSYGQGGGYTF.

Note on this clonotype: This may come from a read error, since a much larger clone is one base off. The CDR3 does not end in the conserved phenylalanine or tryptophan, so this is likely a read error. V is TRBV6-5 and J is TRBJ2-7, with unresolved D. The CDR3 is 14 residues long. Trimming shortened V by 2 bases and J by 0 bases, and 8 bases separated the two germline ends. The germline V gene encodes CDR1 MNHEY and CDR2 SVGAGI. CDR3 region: CASSYGRASYEQYL. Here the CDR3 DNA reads TGTGCCAGCAGTTACGGACGAGCCTCCTACGAGCAGTACCTC.

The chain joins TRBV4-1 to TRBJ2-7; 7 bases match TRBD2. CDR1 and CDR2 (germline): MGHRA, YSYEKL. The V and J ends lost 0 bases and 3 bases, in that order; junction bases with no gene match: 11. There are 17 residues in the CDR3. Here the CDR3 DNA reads TGCGCCAGCAGCCAAGATATCGCGGCGGGAGATATCTACGAGCAGTACTTC. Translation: CASSQDIAAGDIYEQYF.

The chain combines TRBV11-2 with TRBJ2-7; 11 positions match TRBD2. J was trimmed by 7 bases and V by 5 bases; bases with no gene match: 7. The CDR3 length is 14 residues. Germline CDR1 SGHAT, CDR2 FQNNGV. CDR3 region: CASSHTSGSLEQYF. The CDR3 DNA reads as TGTGCCAGCAGCCATACTAGCGGGAGTTTGGAGCAGTACTTC.

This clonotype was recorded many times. CDR3 sequence reads: CAWKGTYEQYF. The CDR3 nucleotides are TGTGCCTGGAAAGGGACCTACGAGCAGTACTTC. The gene calls are TRBV30 and TRBJ2-7; D ambiguous. Trimming cost V 4 bases and J 2 bases, with 6 bases left between them. In germline, CDR1 is GTSNPN, CDR2 SVGIG (reference sequence). The length of the CDR3 is 11 residues.

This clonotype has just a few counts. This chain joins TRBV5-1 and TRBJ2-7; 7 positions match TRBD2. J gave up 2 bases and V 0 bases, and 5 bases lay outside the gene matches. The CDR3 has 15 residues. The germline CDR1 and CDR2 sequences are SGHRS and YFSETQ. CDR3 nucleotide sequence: TGCGCCAGCAGCTTGGCCCCCCGGGAGGCCTACGAGCAGTACTTC. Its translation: CASSLAPREAYEQYF.

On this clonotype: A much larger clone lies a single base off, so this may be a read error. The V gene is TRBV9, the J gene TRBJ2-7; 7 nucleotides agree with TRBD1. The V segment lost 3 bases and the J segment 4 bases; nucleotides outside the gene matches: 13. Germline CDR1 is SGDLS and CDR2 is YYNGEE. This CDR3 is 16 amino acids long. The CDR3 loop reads CASSGDDRAGGYEQYV. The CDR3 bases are TGTGCCAGCAGCGGAGATGACAGGGCTGGGGGTTACGAGCAGTACGTC.

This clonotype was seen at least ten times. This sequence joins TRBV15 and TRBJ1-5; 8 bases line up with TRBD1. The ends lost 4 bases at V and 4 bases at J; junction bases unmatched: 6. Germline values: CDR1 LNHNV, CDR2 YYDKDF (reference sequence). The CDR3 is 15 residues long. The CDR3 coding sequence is TGTGCCACCAGCATTGGGACAGGAGGTAATCAGCCCCAGCATTTT. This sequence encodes CATSIGTGGNQPQHF.